The 27 T cell receptor beta chains listed next were all sequenced from one sample in a study of PD-L1 blockade in urothelial cancer. The data were produced by immunoSEQ multiplex PCR, yet TCRdb's version contains in-frame clones alone and is incomplete. The sample consists of 70,000 or so clones, about 89% of them appearing once. The sequences come from PBMCs, collected around atezolizumab (anti-PD-L1) treatment. All receptors come from a man aged 60 to 69 with urothelial cancer.

The V call is TRBV12-2, the J call TRBJ2-1; the DNA was not compared with TRBD2, the D call given in the table. TRBV12-2 is a known pseudogene. The CDR3 is 15 residues long. CDR3 loop: CASRDGGPSYNEQFF. CDR3 coding DNA: TGTGCAAGTCGTGACGGGGGACCATCCTACAATGAGCAGTTCTTC.

This clone is a singleton in its sample. The V call is TRBV14, the J call TRBJ1-3; D not resolved. Trimming removed 0 bases at V and 0 bases at J, with 6 bases between. CDR1 is SGHDN, CDR2 FVKESK, per germline. The CDR3 has 15 amino acids. The CDR3 region is CASSQDSNSGNTIYF. In DNA form, the CDR3 reads TGTGCCAGCAGCCAAGATAGTAACTCTGGAAACACCATATATTTT.

The chain recombines TRBV6-1 with TRBJ2-2, with 8 bases that match TRBD2. The CDR3 is made up of 19 amino acids. Trimming took 0 bases from V and 2 from J; bases not matched to a gene: 11. Germline CDR1 and CDR2: MNHNS and SASEGT. This CDR3 reads CASSEAGLSGGRNTGELFF. The CDR3 DNA sequence: TGTGCCAGCAGTGAAGCGGGGCTGAGCGGGGGTAGAAACACCGGGGAGCTGTTTTTT.

The chain uses TRBV28 and TRBJ1-3; 7 bases match TRBD1. Germline loops: CDR1 MDHEN, CDR2 SYDVKM. Trimming cost V 3 bases and J 0 bases; bases outside gene matches: 5. The CDR3 sequence is 16 residues long. As DNA, the CDR3 is TGTGCCAGCAGTTTGATTGACAGGGACTCTGGAAACACCATATATTTT. It is translated as CASSLIDRDSGNTIYF.

The genes are TRBV5-1 and TRBJ2-1; a weak D match, TRBD2 (5 bases). Germline V CDR1 and CDR2: SGHRS, YFSETQ. The CDR3 runs to 15 residues. V was pared by 5 bases and J by 4 bases, with 16 bases between. CDR3 sequence reads: CASSLDADSYNEQFF. The CDR3 region has the DNA TGCGCCAGCAGTCTCGACGCGGACTCGTACAATGAGCAGTTCTTC.

The genes are TRBV9 and TRBJ1-5, with TRBD1 matching over 10 bases. CDR1 is SGDLS, CDR2 YYNGEE, per germline. This CDR3 comprises 15 residues. The J segment lost 7 bases and the V segment lost 4 bases, leaving 8 bases of the junction unmatched. The CDR3 loop reads CASSRTGGLEQPQHF. In DNA form, the CDR3 reads TGTGCCAGCAGCCGGACAGGGGGTTTGGAACAGCCCCAGCATTTT.

This clone was seen a single time. CDR3 sequence reads: CASSLGYPGTGYGYTF. The CDR3 DNA follows: TGTGCCAGCTCCTTAGGATACCCCGGGACAGGGTATGGCTACACCTTC. The chain couples TRBV7-2 to TRBJ1-2; 9 bases align to TRBD1. This CDR3 is built from 16 residues. The germline V gene encodes CDR1 SGHTA and CDR2 FQGNSA. The trim removed 8 bases at V and 5 bases at J, leaving 15 bases unmatched.

V is TRBV29-1 and J is TRBJ2-4; 8 nucleotides line up with TRBD2. The CDR3 runs 13 residues. The ends lost 0 bases at V and 10 bases at J; junction bases unmatched: 5. Germline V gene sequence: CDR1 SQVTM, CDR2 ANQGSEA. Here the CDR3 DNA reads TGCAGCGTTGAAGATCGGGGGGGGGAGATTCAGTACTTC. Its translation: CSVEDRGGEIQYF.

This clone was seen just once. The chain carries TRBV29-1 and TRBJ1-2; unclear D gene. The CDR3 has 13 amino acids. CDR1 is SQVTM and CDR2 is ANQGSEA in the germline V gene. Trimming took off 4 bases at V and 2 bases at J, with 11 bases between the two ends. The CDR3 loop is CSVVVRGNYGYTF. CDR3 nucleotides: TGCAGCGTTGTTGTCAGAGGGAACTATGGCTACACCTTC.

The genes are TRBV4-2 and TRBJ2-7; D possibly corresponds to TRBD1 (6 bases). The CDR3 loop spans 14 amino acids. Trimming took 4 bases from V and 1 from J, leaving 11 bases between them. CDR1 and CDR2 from the germline V gene are LGHNA and YNFKEQ. In nucleotides, the CDR3 is TGTGCCAGCAGCCCAGAGACAGGATCCTACGAGCAGTACTTC. This sequence encodes CASSPETGSYEQYF.

The gene calls are TRBV10-3 and TRBJ1-2; D is perhaps TRBD1 (5 bases). Germline CDR1 ENHRY, CDR2 SYGVKD. V gave up 1 base and J gave up 3 bases, with 9 bases separating them. This CDR3 region has 14 residues. The CDR3 bases are TGTGCCATCAGTGAGTTGGGGGGTGACTATGGCTACACCTTC. It yields the protein CAISELGGDYGYTF.

This clone was counted once. The chain's CDR3 is CASSPQTSSYEQYF. CDR3 in DNA: TGTGCCAGCTCACCACAGACTAGCTCCTACGAGCAGTACTTC. This chain links TRBV18 with TRBJ2-7; a weak D match, TRBD2 (6 bases). CDR1 is KGHSH and CDR2 is LQKENI in the germline V gene. V lost 1 base, J lost 0 bases, and 7 bases lay in between. CDR3 length: 14 residues.

V usage is TRBV5-5 and J usage is TRBJ2-1; tentative D call: TRBD2 (5 bases). V was clipped by 4 bases and J by 9 bases, with 11 bases between them. This CDR3 has 12 residues. The germline CDR1 and CDR2 sequences are SGHKS and YYEKEE (reference sequence). CDR3 sequence reads: CASSHGGGEQFF. The CDR3 DNA follows: TGTGCCAGCAGCCACGGTGGAGGTGAGCAGTTCTTC.

The genes are TRBV27 and TRBJ2-7; TRBD2 is a possible D gene (5 bases). The CDR3 has 14 amino acids. Deletions cut 6 bases from V and 2 bases from J, with 14 bases between. Germline lookup yields CDR1 MNHEY and CDR2 SMNVEV (reference sequence). The CDR3 DNA reads TGTGCCAGCAGGGAGGCCAGCTCAACCTACGAGCAGTACTTC. Its protein product is CASREASSTYEQYF.

This rearrangement joins TRBV2 to TRBJ2-2; a weak D match, TRBD1 (5 bases). V gave up 7 bases and J gave up 5 bases, with 11 bases separating them. The length of the CDR3 is 13 residues. Germline CDR1 and CDR2: SNHLY and FYNNEI. CDR3 region: CASTKDRTGELFF. CDR3 nucleotides: TGTGCCAGCACAAAAGACAGAACCGGGGAGCTGTTTTTT.

This chain links TRBV9 with TRBJ2-3, with D maybe TRBD2 (7 bases). V dropped 0 bases and J dropped 6 bases, with 20 bases sitting between them. Germline CDR1 SGDLS, CDR2 YYNGEE. This CDR3 is 17 amino acids long. The CDR3 region has the DNA TGTGCCAGCAGCGTAGGTGGGGGGGGGCCTGGTTTTGATACGCAGTATTTT. This encodes CASSVGGGGPGFDTQYF.

The chain carries TRBV6-5 and TRBJ1-1; TRBD1 agrees at 8 bases. The CDR3 spans 16 residues. J lost 5 bases, V lost 4 bases, and 12 bases had no gene match. Germline V CDR1 and CDR2: MNHEY, SVGAGI. DNA of the CDR3: TGTGCCAGCAGTTCCGACGTTACAGGGGGTAGGACTGAAGCTTTCTTT. Its protein product is CASSSDVTGGRTEAFF.

The V call is TRBV2, the J call TRBJ2-5; 11 nucleotides match TRBD2. Trimming cost V 4 bases and J 5 bases; bases outside gene matches: 3. Germline lookup yields CDR1 SNHLY and CDR2 FYNNEI. This CDR3 has 14 amino acids. The CDR3 reads CASSVLAGDETQYF. In nucleotides, the CDR3 is TGTGCCAGCAGTGTACTAGCGGGGGACGAGACCCAGTACTTC. The full variable domain, in which reference TRBV2 and TRBJ2-5 provide the parts outside the CDR3, is EPEVTQTPSHQVTQMGQEVILRCVPISNHLYFYWYRQILGQKVEFLVSFYNNEISEKSEIFDDQFSVERPDGSNFTLKIRSTKLEDSAMYFCASSVLAGDETQYFGPGTRLLVL.

The chain links TRBV5-1 to TRBJ2-3; 14 nucleotides line up with TRBD2. The length of the CDR3 is 16 residues. V was clipped by 2 bases and J by 4 bases; unmatched bases: 3. Germline CDR1 SGHRS, CDR2 YFSETQ. CDR3 amino acids: CASSFQTSGRADTQYF. The CDR3 nucleotides are TGCGCCAGCAGCTTTCAGACTAGCGGGAGGGCAGATACGCAGTATTTT.

CDR3 region: CASRSGGNEQFF. CDR3 coding DNA: TGTGCCAGCAGAAGTGGGGGGAATGAGCAGTTCTTC. This chain uses TRBV11-2 with TRBJ2-1, with D possibly being TRBD2 (6 bases). This CDR3 has 12 amino acids. Germline CDR1 reads SGHAT; CDR2 reads FQNNGV. V lost 6 bases and J 7 bases, leaving 10 bases between the germline ends.

The chain uses TRBV2 and TRBJ2-7; maybe TRBD2 (5 bases). The V gene's germline CDR1 is SNHLY and CDR2 FYNNEI. The germline V and J ends were trimmed by 8 bases and 7 bases, with 21 bases remaining between them. This CDR3 spans 14 amino acids. The CDR3: CASGKGFSSGEQYF. CDR3 coding DNA: TGTGCCAGCGGAAAAGGGTTTTCCTCGGGGGAGCAGTACTTC. Drawing the rest from reference TRBV2 and TRBJ2-7, the complete variable domain is EPEVTQTPSHQVTQMGQEVILRCVPISNHLYFYWYRQILGQKVEFLVSFYNNEISEKSEIFDDQFSVERPDGSNFTLKIRSTKLEDSAMYFCASGKGFSSGEQYFGPGTRLTVT.

The chain carries TRBV30 and TRBJ2-3, with 10 bases fitting TRBD1. The V and J ends lost 2 bases and 5 bases, in that order; junction bases with no gene match: 4. There are 14 residues in the CDR3. The germline CDR1 and CDR2 sequences are GTSNPN and SVGIG (reference sequence). CDR3 nucleotides: TGTGCCTGGAGTCTGACAGGGGGCGGAGATACGCAGTATTTT. This gives the protein CAWSLTGGGDTQYF.

The rearrangement joins TRBV6-5 to TRBJ1-2; 7 positions agree with TRBD1. Per the germline V gene, CDR1 is MNHEY and CDR2 is SVGAGI. J lost 5 bases, V lost 5 bases, and 5 bases had no gene match. This CDR3 region has 13 residues. The CDR3 DNA follows: TGTGCCAGCAGTGGGGGACAGCCTTATGGCTACACCTTC. As protein: CASSGGQPYGYTF.

This chain connects TRBV29-1 to TRBJ2-7; D perhaps matches TRBD2 (7 bases). The germline CDR1 and CDR2 sequences are SQVTM and ANQGSEA. The CDR3 spans 13 residues. V gave up 5 bases and J gave up 7 bases, with 18 bases separating them. This chain's CDR3 is CSVPGYGGAEQYF. The CDR3 DNA reads TGCAGCGTTCCAGGGTATGGGGGGGCTGAGCAGTACTTC.

This clone appeared once. The chain is built from TRBV29-1 and TRBJ1-5; 9 bases are a match to TRBD1. V was clipped by 6 bases and J by 3 bases; unmatched bases: 6. Germline V CDR1 and CDR2: SQVTM, ANQGSEA. The CDR3 totals 14 residues. The CDR3 DNA reads TGCAGCGTCGTGGGGACAGGGATCAATCAGCCCCAGCATTTT. Residues: CSVVGTGINQPQHF.

The genes are TRBV9 and TRBJ2-1; 8 bases map to TRBD1. CDR1 SGDLS and CDR2 YYNGEE come from the germline V gene. This CDR3 comprises 15 residues. Trimming took 2 bases from V and 1 from J; bases not matched to a gene: 2. CDR3 in amino acids: CASSVDRGSYNEQFF. The CDR3 DNA reads TGTGCCAGCAGCGTTGACAGGGGATCCTACAATGAGCAGTTCTTC. Supplemented by reference TRBV9 and TRBJ2-1, the full variable domain reads DSGVTQTPKHLITATGQRVTLRCSPRSGDLSVYWYQQSLDQGLQFLIQYYNGEERAKGNILERFSAQQFPDLHSELNLSSLELGDSALYFCASSVDRGSYNEQFFGPGTRLTVL.

The chain couples TRBV11-2 to TRBJ2-7, with a tentative D call TRBD2 (5 bases). CDR1 is SGHAT and CDR2 is FQNNGV in the germline V gene. This CDR3 spans 15 amino acids. With 3 bases removed from V and 2 bases from J, the gap between germline ends came to 14 bases. This CDR3 is CASSLGLASTYEQYF. Written as DNA, the CDR3 is TGTGCCAGCAGCTTGGGTCTAGCCTCCACCTACGAGCAGTACTTC.